These T cell receptor beta chains were read from a single sample in a study of blood T cells in healthy people across ages. TCRdb recomputed calls from the 5' RACE reads with MiXCR, one row per CDR3 protein. The data contain around 780,000 distinct CDR3 sequences, more than 25% of them singletons. These data were also reused for a study on T cells of mothers and their children.

The sequencing sample was made of blood. The origin of the receptors is a boy aged 5 to 17 in good health. Both conserved end residues are part of each CDR3.

length	V	J	CDR3
14	TRBV28	NA	CASRVAGWEVEQYF
13	TRBV12-3/TRBV12-4	TRBJ1-2	CASSFMGEECYTF
12	TRBV15	TRBJ2-5	CATSRGWETQYF
14	TRBV12-3/TRBV12-4	TRBJ2-7	CASRRGQGGHEQYF
13	TRBV5-1	NA	CASSFSRLNEQFF
15	TRBV5-1	TRBJ1-4	CASSDGQGQSQKLFF
15	TRBV7-9	TRBJ2-3	CASSFGTGSPDAQYF
13	TRBV25-1	TRBJ1-2	CASSASGTHGYTF
14	TRBV30	TRBJ1-5	CAWNGGYSNQPQHF
15	TRBV5-1	TRBJ2-7	CASSDGQQGSYEQYF
12	TRBV20-1	TRBJ1-2	CSAGTGKSGYTF
14	TRBV7-3	TRBJ1-2	CASSLKSQDYGYTF
14	TRBV12-3/TRBV12-4	TRBJ1-1	CASTLRERYTEAFF
15	TRBV6-1	TRBJ1-5	CASSEARGGDQPQHF
16	TRBV7-6	TRBJ2-5	CASSPRASGGRETQYF
18	TRBV7-9	TRBJ1-1	CASSPPYGTGTMNTEAFF
15	TRBV5-1	NA	CASSLAAGLAETQYF
17	TRBV6-5	TRBJ2-4	CASSYSFQYKTQGIQYF
15	TRBV6-5	TRBJ2-7	CASSYRVTGFYEQYF
15	TRBV6-1	TRBJ2-4	CASSDRVEGENIQYF
16	TRBV7-9	TRBJ1-4	CASSRTGATTNEKLFF
16	TRBV29-1	TRBJ2-3	CSVEDEQNPRTDTQYF
15	TRBV5-1	TRBJ1-1	CASTLGAAMNTEAFF
16	TRBV28	TRBJ2-7	CASSEPDSQNPYEQYF
14	TRBV6-5	TRBJ1-3	CASSQGFSGNTIYF
16	TRBV5-1	NA	CASSLGRQGFHNEQFF
14	TRBV12-3/TRBV12-4	TRBJ2-1	CASMDSGGPHGKFF
13	TRBV18	TRBJ2-5	CASSPPARETQYF
16	TRBV12-3/TRBV12-4	TRBJ1-1	CASSLGTGGRGTEAFF
16	TRBV27	TRBJ2-3	CASSQLAGDVPDTQYF
13	TRBV7-9	TRBJ2-5	CASLEGETKTQYF
16	TRBV14	TRBJ1-4	CASSRNRRTALEKLFF
14	TRBV6-5	TRBJ2-7	CASSYSFGDYEQYF
15	TRBV24-1	TRBJ2-3	CATSDDRQVTDTQYF
13	TRBV7-9	TRBJ2-2	CASSLQSTGELLF
15	TRBV2	TRBJ2-7	CASKTQGAASYEQYF
16	TRBV7-2	TRBJ2-5	CASGKYRAGVGETQYF
15	TRBV5-1	TRBJ2-3	CASSDKDTSTDTQYF
15	TRBV12-3/TRBV12-4	TRBJ1-2	CASSLLTGGHYGYTF
13	TRBV5-1	TRBJ2-3	CASRRRDSDTQYF
13	TRBV5-1	TRBJ1-6	CATGTGGGSPLHF
14	TRBV7-3	TRBJ2-2	CASSLSSLTGELFF
12	TRBV28	NA	CASSGVRNEQFF